This TCR beta chain was identified in a study of cytotoxic CD8 clonotypes in ibrutinib-treated CLL. The sample holds a few counts of this clone. V was clipped by 3 bases and J by 2 bases; unmatched bases: 10. CDR1 is SGHRS and CDR2 is YFSETQ in the germline V gene. The CDR3 is 17 residues long. Some clones are missing from TCRdb's copy, which holds only in-frame ones; the method was immunoSEQ multiplex PCR. This table has approximately 120,000 clones, approximately 58% appearing once. The sequencing here drew on PBMCs, taken after 24 months of ibrutinib treatment. This clonotype was obtained from a human donor with chronic lymphocytic leukemia. V usage is TRBV5-1 and J usage is TRBJ2-5; the match to TRBD2 covers 10 bases. CDR3 nucleotide sequence: TGCGCCAGCAGCTCCGGGACTAGCGTCGGAGGGCAAGAGACCCAGTACTTC. Encoded protein: CASSSGTSVGGQETQYF.